This T cell receptor beta chain originates from a study of blood T cell repertoires in COVID-19. Study-wide background: Samples of COVID-19 (acute and convalescent) were obtained from the United States, Italy and Spain.

Some clones are missing from TCRdb's copy, which holds only in-frame ones; the method was immunoSEQ multiplex PCR. The sample shows tens of thousands of clones, around 89% of them seen only once. The germline gives CDR1 SGDLS, CDR2 YYNGEE. With V trimmed by 4 bases and J by 5 bases, 7 bases remained unmatched. The CDR3 consists of 14 residues. The rearrangement links TRBV9 to TRBJ2-3; 7 nucleotides match TRBD2. The sequencing sample was made of peripheral blood. This receptor was identified in a woman aged 80 or over with active COVID-19. CDR3 loop: CASSPYTGGDTQYF. CDR3 nucleotide sequence: TGTGCCAGCAGCCCATATACGGGGGGAGATACGCAGTATTTT.